This is a list of T cell receptor beta chains from one sample in a study of T cell responses to AZD1222 COVID-19 vaccine. Here immunoSEQ multiplex PCR was the method, and the copy in TCRdb shows in-frame clones only, minus some. The table has more than 20,000 clones, about nine tenths seen once. Material: peripheral blood, obtained 28 days after the second AZD1222 dose. Receptor source: an adult who received the AZD1222 COVID-19 vaccine. CDR3s include the opening cysteine and the closing phenylalanine or tryptophan. A D gene is named only where the DNA matches it firmly. Not every row has a clone size; where given, it reads once, few, many or a size class.

j_call: TRBJ1-2; cdr3_length: 10; clone_size: NA; v_call: TRBV20-1; d_call: NA; cdr3_aa: CSARGSGYTF; cdr3_nt: TGCAGTGCTAGGGGTTCGGGCTACACCTTC
j_call: TRBJ2-3; cdr3_length: 18; clone_size: NA; v_call: TRBV27; d_call: TRBD2; cdr3_aa: CASSGTSGRARGLHTQYF; cdr3_nt: TGTGCCAGCTCAGGGACTAGCGGGAGGGCCCGGGGCCTCCATACGCAGTATTTT
j_call: TRBJ1-2; cdr3_length: 12; clone_size: NA; v_call: TRBV29-1; d_call: NA; cdr3_aa: CSVEVTDYGYTF; cdr3_nt: TGCAGCGTTGAAGTGACAGACTATGGCTACACCTTC
j_call: TRBJ1-1; cdr3_length: 15; clone_size: NA; v_call: TRBV6-1; d_call: NA; cdr3_aa: CASSEPGREGIRAFF; cdr3_nt: TGTGCCAGCAGTGAACCGGGGCGAGAGGGGATAAGGGCTTTCTTT
j_call: TRBJ2-7; cdr3_length: 12; clone_size: once; v_call: TRBV5-5; d_call: TRBD1; cdr3_aa: CASSWDSVEQYF; cdr3_nt: TGTGCCAGCAGCTGGGACAGTGTCGAGCAGTACTTC
j_call: TRBJ1-1; cdr3_length: 15; clone_size: NA; v_call: TRBV21-1; d_call: NA; cdr3_aa: CASSKGDPGATEAFF; cdr3_nt: TGTGCCAGCAGCAAGGGGGATCCAGGGGCCACTGAAGCTTTCTTT
j_call: TRBJ1-4; cdr3_length: 15; clone_size: NA; v_call: TRBV18; d_call: NA; cdr3_aa: CASSPREGSNEKLFF; cdr3_nt: TGTGCCAGCTCACCCCGGGAGGGCTCTAATGAAAAACTGTTTTTT
j_call: TRBJ1-1; cdr3_length: 12; clone_size: NA; v_call: TRBV11-1; d_call: NA; cdr3_aa: CASSLLGAEAFF; cdr3_nt: TGTGCCAGCAGTTTGTTGGGGGCTGAAGCTTTCTTT
j_call: TRBJ1-2; cdr3_length: 12; clone_size: once; v_call: TRBV6-5; d_call: NA; cdr3_aa: CASSLGSYGYTF; cdr3_nt: TGTGCCAGCAGCCTGGGCAGCTATGGCTACACCTTC
j_call: TRBJ1-2; cdr3_length: 14; clone_size: NA; v_call: TRBV21-1; d_call: NA; cdr3_aa: CASSKGGGYYGYTF; cdr3_nt: TGTGCCAGCAGCAAAGGAGGGGGATACTATGGCTACACCTTC
j_call: TRBJ2-7; cdr3_length: 14; clone_size: NA; v_call: TRBV11-2; d_call: TRBD2; cdr3_aa: CASRQLAGIYEQYF; cdr3_nt: TGTGCCAGCAGGCAACTAGCGGGGATCTACGAGCAGTACTTC
j_call: TRBJ2-3; cdr3_length: 16; clone_size: NA; v_call: TRBV9; d_call: NA; cdr3_aa: CASSVYGRSEHDTQYF; cdr3_nt: TGTGCCAGCAGCGTTTACGGGAGAAGTGAGCATGATACGCAGTATTTT
j_call: TRBJ2-7; cdr3_length: 16; clone_size: NA; v_call: TRBV7-9; d_call: TRBD2; cdr3_aa: CASSLGLAGKSYEQYF; cdr3_nt: TGTGCCAGCAGCTTAGGGCTAGCGGGCAAAAGCTACGAGCAGTACTTC
j_call: TRBJ1-4; cdr3_length: 13; clone_size: NA; v_call: TRBV21-1; d_call: NA; cdr3_aa: CASQDSPWEKLFF; cdr3_nt: TGTGCCAGCCAAGACAGTCCTTGGGAAAAACTGTTTTTT
j_call: TRBJ2-1; cdr3_length: 15; clone_size: NA; v_call: TRBV24-1; d_call: TRBD2; cdr3_aa: CATSDLGTGGNEQFF; cdr3_nt: TGTGCCACCAGTGATTTGGGCACGGGGGGCAATGAGCAGTTCTTC
j_call: TRBJ2-3; cdr3_length: 17; clone_size: NA; v_call: TRBV28; d_call: TRBD2; cdr3_aa: CASSSGLAGGVGDTQYF; cdr3_nt: TGTGCCAGCAGCTCGGGACTAGCGGGAGGAGTCGGAGATACGCAGTATTTT
j_call: TRBJ1-2; cdr3_length: 13; clone_size: NA; v_call: TRBV12-3/TRBV12-4; d_call: NA; cdr3_aa: CASSLRGNYGYTF; cdr3_nt: TGTGCCAGCAGTTTAAGAGGGAACTATGGCTACACCTTC
j_call: TRBJ1-2; cdr3_length: 17; clone_size: NA; v_call: TRBV5-1; d_call: NA; cdr3_aa: CASSLVVGRDSAYGYTF; cdr3_nt: TGCGCCAGCAGCTTGGTCGTGGGCAGGGACTCTGCCTATGGCTACACCTTC
j_call: TRBJ2-7; cdr3_length: 15; clone_size: NA; v_call: TRBV24-1; d_call: TRBD2; cdr3_aa: CATSEPGTSGIVQYF; cdr3_nt: TGTGCCACCAGTGAACCCGGGACTAGCGGGATTGTGCAGTACTTC
j_call: TRBJ2-5; cdr3_length: 15; clone_size: NA; v_call: TRBV6-5; d_call: TRBD1; cdr3_aa: CASTRTGNGQETQYF; cdr3_nt: TGTGCCAGCACTCGGACAGGGAACGGCCAAGAGACCCAGTACTTC
j_call: TRBJ2-1; cdr3_length: 17; clone_size: NA; v_call: TRBV7-6; d_call: NA; cdr3_aa: CASSFSVPSSSYNEQFF; cdr3_nt: TGTGCCAGCAGCTTTTCAGTCCCGTCTAGCTCCTACAATGAGCAGTTCTTC
j_call: TRBJ2-6; cdr3_length: 17; clone_size: NA; v_call: TRBV27; d_call: TRBD2; cdr3_aa: CASRPGGMGAGANVLTF; cdr3_nt: TGTGCCAGCAGGCCGGGGGGTATGGGTGCTGGGGCCAACGTCCTGACTTTC
j_call: TRBJ1-6; cdr3_length: 13; clone_size: NA; v_call: TRBV30; d_call: TRBD1; cdr3_aa: CAWRGTANSPLHF; cdr3_nt: TGTGCCTGGAGAGGGACAGCAAACTCACCCCTCCACTTT
j_call: TRBJ2-7; cdr3_length: 13; clone_size: once; v_call: TRBV6-1; d_call: NA; cdr3_aa: CASSEADSYEQYF; cdr3_nt: TGTGCCAGCAGTGAAGCAGATTCCTACGAGCAGTACTTC
j_call: TRBJ2-7; cdr3_length: 13; clone_size: NA; v_call: TRBV24-1; d_call: NA; cdr3_aa: CATSAGGLPEQYF; cdr3_nt: TGTGCCACCAGTGCTGGTGGTCTCCCCGAGCAGTACTTC
j_call: TRBJ2-7; cdr3_length: 15; clone_size: NA; v_call: TRBV6-5; d_call: TRBD2; cdr3_aa: CASSYGLAETYEQYF; cdr3_nt: TGTGCCAGCAGTTACGGACTAGCGGAAACCTACGAGCAGTACTTC
j_call: TRBJ1-2; cdr3_length: 14; clone_size: NA; v_call: TRBV5-1; d_call: NA; cdr3_aa: CASSRGQGNYGYTF; cdr3_nt: TGCGCCAGCAGCCGGGGGCAGGGGAACTATGGCTACACCTTC
j_call: TRBJ1-1; cdr3_length: 13; clone_size: NA; v_call: TRBV12-3/TRBV12-4; d_call: TRBD1; cdr3_aa: CASSFQGGTEAFF; cdr3_nt: TGTGCCAGCAGTTTCCAGGGGGGCACTGAAGCTTTCTTT
j_call: TRBJ1-5; cdr3_length: 17; clone_size: NA; v_call: TRBV21-1; d_call: NA; cdr3_aa: CASSRDVKASVVLPQHF; cdr3_nt: TGTGCCAGCAGCAGGGATGTTAAAGCATCAGTAGTCCTGCCCCAGCATTTT
j_call: TRBJ1-4; cdr3_length: 12; clone_size: once; v_call: TRBV30; d_call: TRBD1; cdr3_aa: CAWSAGGEKLFF; cdr3_nt: TGTGCCTGGAGTGCAGGGGGGGAAAAACTGTTTTTT
j_call: TRBJ1-1; cdr3_length: 15; clone_size: few; v_call: TRBV5-4; d_call: NA; cdr3_aa: CASSLAGQAIAEAFF; cdr3_nt: TGTGCCAGCAGCTTGGCCGGGCAGGCCATCGCTGAAGCTTTCTTT
j_call: TRBJ2-7; cdr3_length: 13; clone_size: once; v_call: TRBV2; d_call: TRBD2; cdr3_aa: CASSELIAGEQYF; cdr3_nt: TGTGCCAGCAGTGAATTAATAGCGGGCGAGCAGTACTTC
j_call: TRBJ2-1; cdr3_length: 14; clone_size: NA; v_call: TRBV30; d_call: TRBD1; cdr3_aa: CAWSAGTGGIKQFF; cdr3_nt: TGTGCCTGGAGCGCCGGGACAGGGGGTATTAAGCAGTTCTTC
j_call: TRBJ2-2; cdr3_length: 14; clone_size: NA; v_call: TRBV2; d_call: TRBD1; cdr3_aa: CASRRQGNTGELFF; cdr3_nt: TGTGCCAGCCGCCGACAGGGGAACACCGGGGAGCTGTTTTTT
j_call: TRBJ2-1; cdr3_length: 15; clone_size: NA; v_call: TRBV2; d_call: TRBD2; cdr3_aa: CASSVSGRAKDEQFF; cdr3_nt: TGTGCCAGCAGTGTTAGCGGGAGGGCCAAGGATGAGCAGTTCTTC
j_call: TRBJ1-2; cdr3_length: 11; clone_size: once; v_call: TRBV7-2; d_call: NA; cdr3_aa: CASSLYGGYTF; cdr3_nt: TGTGCCAGCAGCTTATACGGTGGCTACACCTTC
j_call: TRBJ1-1; cdr3_length: 14; clone_size: NA; v_call: TRBV19; d_call: NA; cdr3_aa: CASIWGRGPTEAFF; cdr3_nt: TGTGCCAGTATATGGGGCAGGGGACCCACTGAAGCTTTCTTT
j_call: TRBJ2-2; cdr3_length: 14; clone_size: NA; v_call: TRBV24-1; d_call: NA; cdr3_aa: CATSEAGTVGELFF; cdr3_nt: TGTGCCACCAGTGAGGCCGGGACGGTCGGGGAGCTGTTTTTT
j_call: TRBJ1-6; cdr3_length: 13; clone_size: NA; v_call: TRBV30; d_call: NA; cdr3_aa: CAWSVRHNSPLHF; cdr3_nt: TGTGCCTGGAGTGTCCGGCATAATTCACCCCTCCACTTT
j_call: TRBJ2-2; cdr3_length: 15; clone_size: NA; v_call: TRBV19; d_call: TRBD1; cdr3_aa: CASSYGQAEAGELFF; cdr3_nt: TGTGCCAGTAGCTACGGACAGGCCGAAGCTGGGGAGCTGTTTTTT
j_call: TRBJ1-2; cdr3_length: 13; clone_size: NA; v_call: TRBV10-3; d_call: TRBD1; cdr3_aa: CAISEAQGRGYTF; cdr3_nt: TGTGCCATCAGTGAAGCACAGGGGCGAGGCTACACCTTC
j_call: TRBJ2-7; cdr3_length: 14; clone_size: NA; v_call: TRBV5-1; d_call: TRBD1; cdr3_aa: CASSLVGQGYEQYF; cdr3_nt: TGCGCCAGCAGCTTGGTGGGACAGGGTTACGAGCAGTACTTC
j_call: TRBJ2-1; cdr3_length: 15; clone_size: NA; v_call: TRBV2; d_call: TRBD2; cdr3_aa: CASSSGGSFYNEQFF; cdr3_nt: TGTGCCAGCAGTAGTGGCGGGAGTTTCTACAATGAGCAGTTCTTC
j_call: TRBJ2-5; cdr3_length: 13; clone_size: NA; v_call: TRBV25-1; d_call: NA; cdr3_aa: CASSSAGQETQYF; cdr3_nt: TGTGCCAGCAGTTCGGCAGGGCAAGAGACCCAGTACTTC
j_call: TRBJ1-2; cdr3_length: 12; clone_size: NA; v_call: TRBV6-5; d_call: NA; cdr3_aa: CASSFGGSGYTF; cdr3_nt: TGTGCCAGCAGTTTTGGAGGAAGCGGCTACACCTTC
j_call: TRBJ1-4; cdr3_length: 16; clone_size: NA; v_call: TRBV6-5; d_call: TRBD1; cdr3_aa: CASSLGQNPTNEKLFF; cdr3_nt: TGTGCCAGCAGTTTGGGACAGAATCCGACTAATGAAAAACTGTTTTTT
j_call: TRBJ2-6; cdr3_length: 15; clone_size: NA; v_call: TRBV9; d_call: NA; cdr3_aa: CASSVGGRGANVLTF; cdr3_nt: TGTGCCAGCAGCGTAGGGGGGAGAGGGGCCAACGTCCTGACTTTC